This TCR beta chain was observed in a study of glioma-infiltrating T cells. With respect to this clonotype: Its target is not known.

Study-wide results and caveats: Non-neoplastic patients had below-expected tissue-blood divergence, while all gliomas exceeded expectation.

Germline CDR1 is SQVTM and CDR2 is ANQGSEA. CDR3 length: 12 residues. Trimming pared 0 bases from V and 12 bases from J, leaving 12 bases between. Amplification of TCR alpha and beta CDR3 regions from RNA used iRepertoire nested multiplex PCR. Each CDR3 protein gets one entry after TCRdb re-called the multiplex PCR reads with MiXCR. The top ten clones hold approximately 48% of a sample with over 2,500 distinct CDR3 sequences, 40% to 55% of them seen once. V is TRBV29-1 and J is TRBJ2-1, with D tentatively TRBD2 (5 bases). This TCR came from a human donor with low-grade glioma or glioblastoma, undergoing nonglioma brain surgery, or in good health (not recorded which). Sequenced material: glioma tissue, nonneoplastic brain tissue, or PBMCs (not recorded which). The CDR3 is CSVEDAGPGQFF. The CDR3 region has the DNA TGCAGCGTTGAAGACGCGGGTCCTGGGCAGTTCTTC.